The subject of this entry is one T cell receptor (beta chain). Its antigen is not identified. This entry is derived from a study of cytomegalovirus exposure and HLA in healthy donors. The study's findings and limits: Using the classifier, cytomegalovirus status was reportedly diagnosed with high specificity and sensitivity. Follow-up analysis found HLA locus-dependent TCR association rates, highest for DRB1 and lowest for HLA-C. Investigators reported more than 150 TCR beta chains as tied to cytomegalovirus.

Per the germline V gene, CDR1 is MNHNS and CDR2 is SASEGT. This CDR3 spans 13 amino acids. V was clipped by 4 bases and J by 7 bases; unmatched bases: 5. Vbeta (60) and Jbeta (13) primers were used in the PCR. Data came from immunoSEQ multiplex PCR; TCRdb stores just in-frame clones and leaves some out. The sample has about 59,000 clones; about 81% are singletons. Sample: PBMCs. V gene TRBV6-1 combines with J gene TRBJ1-1; 8 bases line up with TRBD1. The sequence was collected from a man aged 30-40 years in good health and CMV-seropositive. CDR3 sequence: CASSGGTGDEAFF. The CDR3 region has the DNA TGTGCCAGCAGTGGGGGGACAGGCGATGAAGCTTTCTTT.